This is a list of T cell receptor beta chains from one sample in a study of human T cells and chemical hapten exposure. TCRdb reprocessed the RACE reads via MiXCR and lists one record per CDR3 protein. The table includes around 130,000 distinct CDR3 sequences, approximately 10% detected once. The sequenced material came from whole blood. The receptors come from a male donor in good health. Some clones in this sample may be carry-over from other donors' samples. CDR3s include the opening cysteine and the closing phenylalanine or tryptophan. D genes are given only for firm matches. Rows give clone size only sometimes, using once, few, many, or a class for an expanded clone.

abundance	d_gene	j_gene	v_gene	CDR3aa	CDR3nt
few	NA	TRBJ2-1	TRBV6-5	CASSYSQGWTGNEQFF	TGTGCCAGCAGTTACTCGCAAGGGTGGACTGGGAATGAGCAGTTCTTC
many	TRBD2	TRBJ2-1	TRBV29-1	CSVVSGRVYEQFF	TGCAGCGTTGTTAGCGGGAGAGTGTATGAGCAGTTCTTC
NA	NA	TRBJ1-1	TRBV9	CASSVGAGLNTEAFF	TGTGCCAGCAGCGTAGGGGCAGGACTGAACACTGAAGCTTTCTTT
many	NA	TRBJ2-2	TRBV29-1	CSVENGELFF	TGCAGCGTTGAAAACGGGGAGCTGTTTTTT
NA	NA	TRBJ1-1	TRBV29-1	CSVEMRLSGEAFF	TGCAGCGTTGAAATGCGCTTGTCGGGTGAAGCTTTCTTT
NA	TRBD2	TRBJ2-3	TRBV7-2	CASSRAGSSTDTQYF	TGTGCCAGCAGCCGAGCGGGATCTAGCACAGATACGCAGTATTTT
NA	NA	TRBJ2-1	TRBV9	CASSVGPEYEQFF	TGTGCCAGCAGCGTAGGTCCTGAGTACGAGCAGTTCTTC
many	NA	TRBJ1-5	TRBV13	CASSMGNQPQHF	TGTGCCAGCAGCATGGGAAATCAGCCCCAGCATTTT
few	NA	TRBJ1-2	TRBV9	CASSAGDSGGYGYTF	TGTGCCAGCAGCGCAGGGGACTCCGGGGGCTATGGCTACACCTTC
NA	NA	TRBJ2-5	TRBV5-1	CASSGRSRGARETQYF	TGCGCCAGCAGCGGGAGAAGTAGGGGCGCACGAGAGACCCAGTACTTC
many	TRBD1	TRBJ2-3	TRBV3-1	CASSPTGSDTQYF	TGTGCCAGCAGCCCGACAGGGTCAGATACGCAGTATTTT
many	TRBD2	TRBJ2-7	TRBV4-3	CASSPLGTSGIYEQYF	TGCGCCAGCAGCCCGCTAGGGACTAGCGGGATCTACGAGCAGTACTTC
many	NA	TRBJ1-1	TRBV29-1	CSGAGRMNTEAFF	TGCAGCGGTGCGGGACGGATGAACACTGAAGCTTTCTTT
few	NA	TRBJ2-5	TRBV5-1	CASSLEAARETQYF	TGCGCCAGCAGCTTGGAGGCAGCCAGAGAGACCCAGTACTTC
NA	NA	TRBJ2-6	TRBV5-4	CASSLGAGSGANVLTF	TGTGCCAGCAGCTTGGGGGCGGGCTCTGGGGCCAACGTCCTGACTTTC
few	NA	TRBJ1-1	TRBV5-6	CASSLAKGGKYMNTEAFF	TGTGCCAGCAGCTTGGCCAAGGGAGGGAAGTATATGAACACTGAAGCTTTCTTT
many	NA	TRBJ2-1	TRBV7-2	CASSSQLEQFF	TGTGCCAGCAGCTCCCAACTGGAGCAGTTCTTC
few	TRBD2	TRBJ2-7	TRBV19	CASSMAWTSGTYEQYF	TGTGCCAGTAGTATGGCTTGGACTAGCGGTACCTACGAGCAGTACTTC
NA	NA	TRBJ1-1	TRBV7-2	CASSLAQLDRGDTEAFF	TGTGCCAGCAGCTTAGCGCAATTGGACCGGGGGGACACTGAAGCTTTCTTT
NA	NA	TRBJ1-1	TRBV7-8	CASSLGFDTPNTEAFF	TGTGCCAGCAGCTTAGGCTTTGACACACCGAACACTGAAGCTTTCTTT
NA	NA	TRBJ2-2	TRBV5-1	CASSLIPHTGELFF	TGCGCCAGCAGCTTGATACCGCACACCGGGGAGCTGTTTTTT
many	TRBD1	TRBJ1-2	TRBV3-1	CASEGGTGDFNYGYTF	TGTGCCAGCGAAGGGGGGACAGGAGACTTTAACTATGGCTACACCTTC
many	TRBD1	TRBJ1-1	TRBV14	CASSTGVHTEAFF	TGTGCCAGCAGCACAGGGGTGCACACTGAAGCTTTCTTT
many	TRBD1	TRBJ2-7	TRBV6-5	CASRTGRGSSYEQYF	TGTGCCAGCAGGACTGGCAGGGGGAGCTCCTACGAGCAGTACTTC
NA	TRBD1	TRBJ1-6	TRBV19	CASSTPGQADNSPLHF	TGTGCCAGTAGTACCCCGGGACAGGCGGATAATTCACCCCTCCACTTT
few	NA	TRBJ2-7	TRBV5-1	CASSPLGTITYEQYF	TGCGCCAGCAGCCCACTAGGGACAATTACCTACGAGCAGTACTTC
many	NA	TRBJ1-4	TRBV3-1	CASSQGWDFYEKLFF	TGTGCCAGCAGCCAAGGATGGGACTTCTATGAAAAACTGTTTTTT
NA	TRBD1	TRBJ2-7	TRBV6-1	CASSGTGIEQYF	TGTGCCAGCAGCGGGACAGGGATCGAGCAGTACTTC
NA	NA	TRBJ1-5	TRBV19	CASRSRGRADQPQHF	TGTGCCAGTAGGAGCCGGGGCAGGGCGGACCAGCCCCAGCATTTT
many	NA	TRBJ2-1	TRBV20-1	CSANPAGRSYNEQFF	TGCAGTGCTAATCCAGCGGGTCGCTCCTACAATGAGCAGTTCTTC
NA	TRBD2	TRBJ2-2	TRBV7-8	CASSPPTSGGAGELFF	TGTGCCAGCAGCCCACCTACTAGCGGGGGGGCCGGGGAGCTGTTTTTT
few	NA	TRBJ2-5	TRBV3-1	CASSQPLAQETQYF	TGTGCCAGCAGCCAACCGTTGGCTCAAGAGACCCAGTACTTC
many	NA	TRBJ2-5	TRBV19	CASSTLAGPPQETQYF	TGTGCCAGTAGTACTCTCGCCGGGCCGCCTCAAGAGACCCAGTACTTC
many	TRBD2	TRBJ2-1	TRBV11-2	CASSLGASGSPLNEQFF	TGTGCCAGCAGCCTGGGGGCTAGCGGGAGCCCACTCAATGAGCAGTTCTTC
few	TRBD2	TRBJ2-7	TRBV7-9	CASSLAEPGGYEQYF	TGTGCCAGCAGCTTAGCAGAGCCGGGGGGCTACGAGCAGTACTTC
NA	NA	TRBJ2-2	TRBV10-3	CAISGGPPETLNTGELFF	TGTGCCATCAGTGGAGGACCCCCCGAGACATTAAACACCGGGGAGCTGTTTTTT
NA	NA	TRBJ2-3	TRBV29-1	CSVESGAHTDTQYF	TGCAGCGTTGAATCCGGGGCTCACACAGATACGCAGTATTTT
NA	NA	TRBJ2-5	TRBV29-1	CSVGGGTQETQYF	TGCAGCGTTGGGGGGGGGACACAAGAGACCCAGTACTTC
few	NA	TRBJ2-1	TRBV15	CATSRGVAAFSYNEQFF	TGTGCCACCAGCAGAGGGGTAGCCGCCTTCTCCTACAATGAGCAGTTCTTC
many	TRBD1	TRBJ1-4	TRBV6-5	CASSPTGDNEKLFF	TGTGCCAGCAGCCCGACAGGGGATAATGAAAAACTGTTTTTT
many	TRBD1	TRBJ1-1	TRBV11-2	CASSLGGRGYTEAFF	TGTGCCAGCAGCTTAGGGGGCAGGGGGTACACTGAAGCTTTCTTT